Following are 20 T cell receptor beta chains from one sample sequenced in a study of T cell clones after liver transplantation. The assay was immunoSEQ multiplex PCR, and TCRdb's table has in-frame clones only and misses some. The sample carries tens of thousands of clones, roughly 84% recorded once. The source material was CD4+ T cells from blood, sampled roughly 48 months after liver transplant. All receptors derive from a human patient who received a liver transplant. Some of the T cells might come from the graft donor.

V is TRBV6-1 and J is TRBJ2-2; D call uncertain. The CDR3 has 15 residues. Deletions cut 6 bases from V and 8 bases from J, with 19 bases between. CDR1 and CDR2 from the germline V gene are MNHNS and SASEGT. For the CDR3, the DNA is TGTGCCAGCAGGACATTAATACCGGGCGAGGGGGAGCTGTTTTTT. Translated, it gives CASRTLIPGEGELFF.

The gene calls are TRBV7-9 and TRBJ1-3; D gene ambiguous. Germline CDR1 and CDR2: SEHNR and FQNEAQ (reference sequence). V was cut by 0 bases and J by 1 base, with 7 bases left in between. The CDR3 length is 15 residues. The CDR3 DNA reads TGTGCCAGCAGCTTAGCGTCAGTGTCTGGAAACACCATATATTTT. This codes for CASSLASVSGNTIYF.

The rearrangement links TRBV30 to TRBJ2-5; D possibly corresponds to TRBD1 (5 bases). V lost 4 bases and J 4 bases, leaving 13 bases between the germline ends. The CDR3 runs 13 residues. In germline, CDR1 is GTSNPN, CDR2 SVGIG (reference sequence). CDR3 DNA sequence: TGTGCCTGGATGTCTGGGGCTAGAGAGACCCAGTACTTC. Translated: CAWMSGARETQYF.

V gene TRBV19 combines with J gene TRBJ1-1; unclear D gene. The V gene lost 2 bases and the J gene lost 3 bases, with 16 bases spanning the gap. CDR3 length: 16 residues. CDR1 and CDR2 (germline): LNHDA, SQIVND (reference sequence). CDR3 sequence reads: CASSIPGTVEHTEAFF. For the CDR3, the DNA is TGTGCCAGTAGTATACCGGGAACGGTCGAACACACTGAAGCTTTCTTT.

A few counts support this clone. The chain couples TRBV7-3 to TRBJ1-5, with D perhaps matching TRBD1 (5 bases). Trimming removed 2 bases from V and 2 bases from J, with 19 bases in between. The CDR3 totals 18 residues. CDR1 SGHTA and CDR2 FQGTGA come from the germline V gene. CDR3 amino acids: CASSLPQAPYSGNQPQHF. The CDR3 DNA sequence: TGTGCCAGCAGCTTACCACAGGCCCCCTATAGTGGCAATCAGCCCCAGCATTTT.

V is TRBV6-5 and J is TRBJ2-7; no firm D call. This CDR3 comprises 13 residues. The V end lost 0 bases, the J end lost 6 bases, and 9 bases lay between the germline ends. Germline values: CDR1 MNHEY, CDR2 SVGAGI. The CDR3 loop reads CASSYSNEREQYF. The CDR3 DNA sequence: TGTGCCAGCAGTTACTCGAACGAACGCGAGCAGTACTTC.

This clone has only a few counts. The rearrangement uses TRBV5-1 and TRBJ2-1; 7 bases match TRBD1. This CDR3 contains 13 residues. J lost 7 bases, V lost 3 bases, and 4 bases had no gene match. The germline CDR1 and CDR2 sequences are SGHRS and YFSETQ. In nucleotides, the CDR3 is TGCGCCAGCAGCTCAACCAGGGGGAATGAGCAGTTCTTC. It specifies CASSSTRGNEQFF.

V gene TRBV5-1 combines with J gene TRBJ2-1; no clear D gene. V gave up 1 base and J gave up 0 bases, with 23 bases separating them. Germline CDR1 and CDR2: SGHRS and YFSETQ. The CDR3 is made up of 20 amino acids. CDR3 sequence reads: CASSLLGGSILKSSYNEQFF. The CDR3 bases are TGCGCCAGCAGCTTGCTAGGCGGATCGATCCTGAAAAGCTCCTACAATGAGCAGTTCTTC.

The chain recombines TRBV7-9 with TRBJ2-7; D not certain. Deletions cut 3 bases from V and 1 base from J, with 10 bases between. The CDR3 runs 14 residues. CDR1 is SEHNR, CDR2 FQNEAQ, per germline (reference sequence). CDR3 coding DNA: TGTGCCAGCAGCTTTTCGCGGCAGTCCTACGAGCAGTACTTC. Translating gives CASSFSRQSYEQYF.

The V and J genes are TRBV27 and TRBJ1-1, with TRBD1 identical over 7 bases. Germline V gene sequence: CDR1 MNHEY, CDR2 SMNVEV (reference sequence). The junction had 6 bases not matched to a gene; V was cut back by 6 bases and J by 8 bases. The CDR3 sequence is 12 residues long. The CDR3 here is CASSRQGQEAFF. DNA for the CDR3: TGTGCCAGCAGCCGACAGGGACAGGAAGCTTTCTTT.

The rearrangement uses TRBV6-6 and TRBJ1-3; D ambiguous. V gave up 2 bases and J gave up 8 bases, with 7 bases separating them. The CDR3 is 12 residues long. CDR1 and CDR2 from the germline V gene are MNHNY and SVGAGI (reference sequence). The CDR3 sequence: CASSYDLDTIYF. The CDR3 DNA is TGTGCCAGCAGTTACGACCTTGACACCATATATTTT.

In DNA form, the CDR3 reads TGTGCCAGCAGCTTCGGCCGGGATGATTCACCCCTCCACTTT. It translates to CASSFGRDDSPLHF. The chain recombines TRBV7-6 with TRBJ1-6; D remains ambiguous. CDR1 SGHVS and CDR2 FNYEAQ come from the germline V gene. This CDR3 has 14 residues. V gave up 3 bases and J gave up 8 bases, with 11 bases separating them.

The chain links TRBV6-6 to TRBJ2-7; 9 bases agree with TRBD2. With V trimmed by 4 bases and J by 2 bases, 6 bases remained unmatched. CDR1 MNHNY and CDR2 SVGAGI come from the germline V gene (reference sequence). This CDR3 has 15 residues. The CDR3 here is CASSSLAGAAYEQYF. The CDR3 DNA reads TGTGCCAGCAGTTCCTTAGCGGGGGCAGCCTACGAGCAGTACTTC.

This clone appeared once. This chain links TRBV27 with TRBJ2-1; D might be TRBD1 (6 bases). V was pared by 5 bases and J by 14 bases, with 22 bases between. CDR1 is MNHEY, CDR2 SMNVEV, per germline (reference sequence). This CDR3 contains 14 residues. CDR3 sequence (DNA): TGTGCCAGCAGTCCTTCCTCCTCCGGGACAAGGGAGTTCTTC. As protein: CASSPSSSGTREFF.

V gene TRBV7-3 combines with J gene TRBJ2-3; 9 nucleotides match TRBD2. Germline CDR1 SGHTA, CDR2 FQGTGA. This CDR3 has 16 residues. V was pared by 5 bases and J by 2 bases, with 8 bases of the junction left unmatched. Written as DNA, the CDR3 is TGTGCCAGCAGCGCTCTAGCGGGGACTGTCACAGATACGCAGTATTTT. This sequence encodes CASSALAGTVTDTQYF.

This chain links TRBV28 with TRBJ1-2, with TRBD1 identical over 7 bases. V lost 8 bases, J lost 5 bases, and 11 bases stayed unmatched. Germline V CDR1 and CDR2: MDHEN, SYDVKM. The CDR3 spans 14 residues. DNA of the CDR3: TGTGCCAGCTCTCGGACAGGCCAGGAATATGGCTACACCTTC. Its translation: CASSRTGQEYGYTF.

This clone was detected only a few times. This chain uses TRBV11-2 with TRBJ1-2; D is possibly TRBD1 (6 bases). The V end lost 2 bases, the J end lost 8 bases, and 21 bases lay between the germline ends. Germline-derived CDR1 and CDR2 are SGHAT and FQNNGV. The CDR3 runs 16 residues. The CDR3 DNA reads as TGTGCCAGCAGCTTACTACAGGGTGACCGGGCCCGGGGCTACACCTTC. This translates into CASSLLQGDRARGYTF.

This clone was seen only once. This CDR3 reads CASSVSETEAFF. Written as DNA, the CDR3 is TGTGCCAGCAGCGTAAGTGAAACTGAAGCTTTCTTT. The V call is TRBV9, the J call TRBJ1-1; D call uncertain. There are 12 residues in the CDR3. The germline V gene has CDR1 SGDLS and CDR2 YYNGEE. Trimming shortened V by 1 base and J by 5 bases, and 6 bases separated the two germline ends.

J is TRBJ2-5 and V is TRBV11-1, with TRBD1 matching over 9 bases. Trimming at V came to 2 bases and at J to 3 bases, leaving 10 bases not matched to a gene. CDR1 and CDR2 (germline): SGHAT, FQDESV (reference sequence). There are 17 residues in the CDR3. CDR3 sequence (DNA): TGTGCCAGCAGCTTATTCTCAAACGACAGGGGGAAAGAGACCCAGTACTTC. Protein product: CASSLFSNDRGKETQYF.

This clone has only a few counts. This chain connects TRBV9 to TRBJ2-5, with TRBD2 matching over 8 bases. V lost 4 bases, J lost 1 base, and 9 bases stayed unmatched. Germline V lookup: CDR1 SGDLS, CDR2 YYNGEE. The CDR3 is made up of 16 amino acids. Here the CDR3 DNA reads TGTGCCAGCAGCCGGGAGGGGTTAGGGGGCCAAGAGACCCAGTACTTC. Protein sequence: CASSREGLGGQETQYF.